These 23 T cell receptor beta chains originate from one sample sequenced in a study of blood T cell repertoires in COVID-19. Only in-frame clones appear in the TCRdb table, and some are missing; sequencing was by immunoSEQ multiplex PCR. The data contain about 400,000 clones, about 86% of them singletons. The sample comprised peripheral blood. These receptors originate from a woman aged 60-75 years with COVID-19, enrolled during active disease.

Comment on this clone: Distinct nucleotide sequences in the sample also encode this CDR3. The genes are TRBV5-1 and TRBJ2-1, with 8 bases lining up with TRBD2. The J segment lost 4 bases and the V segment lost 2 bases, leaving 5 bases of the junction unmatched. CDR1 and CDR2 from the germline V gene are SGHRS and YFSETQ. This CDR3 has 15 residues. CDR3 nucleotide sequence: TGCGCCAGCAGCTTAAGCGGGGGCCTGTACAATGAGCAGTTCTTC. This codes for CASSLSGGLYNEQFF.

The V and J genes are TRBV3-1 (or the pseudogene TRBV3-2) and TRBJ2-3; 12 bases map to TRBD2. Germline lookup yields CDR1 LGHDT and CDR2 YNNKEL (reference sequence). The CDR3 contains 18 residues. V trimming: 2 bases; J trimming: 3 bases; junction bases outside the gene matches: 9. CDR3 residues: CASSQNPPLAGGTDTQYF. The CDR3 coding sequence is TGTGCCAGCAGCCAAAATCCTCCTCTAGCGGGGGGGACAGATACGCAGTATTTT.

Only a few counts were recorded for this clone. This chain joins TRBV4-3 and TRBJ1-1; the D is unclear. There are 13 residues in the CDR3. Germline V gene lookup returns CDR1 LGHNA and CDR2 YSLEER. Trimming removed 0 bases from V and 6 bases from J, with 8 bases in between. CDR3 coding DNA: TGCGCCAGCAGCCAAGATTTCGGGGCTGAAGCTTTCTTT. It encodes CASSQDFGAEAFF.

The V gene is TRBV5-1, the J gene TRBJ1-2, with D maybe TRBD1 (6 bases). Trimming left V 0 bases short and J 6 bases short, with 12 bases between. This CDR3 is 14 amino acids long. Germline CDR1 is SGHRS and CDR2 is YFSETQ. Here the CDR3 reads CASSLAQGMDGYTF. The CDR3 DNA reads TGCGCCAGCAGCTTGGCACAGGGTATGGATGGCTACACCTTC.

V is TRBV14 and J is TRBJ2-5; D may be TRBD1 (6 bases). V lost 2 bases, J lost 5 bases, and 15 bases lay in between. The CDR3 is 15 amino acids. Germline CDR1 and CDR2: SGHDN and FVKESK. Written as DNA, the CDR3 is TGTGCCAGCAGCCAAAAAGTCAGGGGCCGGGAGACCCAGTACTTC. Translation gives CASSQKVRGRETQYF. Supplemented by reference TRBV14 and TRBJ2-5, the full variable domain reads EAGVTQFPSHSVIEKGQTVTLRCDPISGHDNLYWYRRVMGKEIKFLLHFVKESKQDESGMPNNRFLAERTGGTYSTLKVQPAELEDSGVYFCASSQKVRGRETQYFGPGTRLLVL.

The chain joins TRBV25-1 to TRBJ2-5; TRBD2 matches at 10 bases. CDR1 and CDR2 (germline): MGHDK, SYGVNS. The CDR3 has 17 amino acids. With 2 bases clipped from V and 2 bases from J, the junction kept 8 bases outside the gene matches. The CDR3 reads CASSEIGVAGGQETQYF. Written as DNA, the CDR3 is TGTGCCAGCAGTGAAATAGGGGTAGCGGGGGGACAAGAGACCCAGTACTTC. Variable domain in full (rest from reference TRBV25-1 and TRBJ2-5): EADIYQTPRYLVIGTGKKITLECSQTMGHDKMYWYQQDPGMELHLIHYSYGVNSTEKGDLSSESTVSRIRTEHFPLTLESARPSHTSQYLCASSEIGVAGGQETQYFGPGTRLLVL.

This clone showed up just once. The chain has TRBV12-5 and TRBJ2-7; a possible D gene is TRBD1 (5 bases). With 6 bases removed from V and 5 bases from J, the gap between germline ends came to 14 bases. This CDR3 comprises 13 residues. Germline assignment: CDR1 LGHNT and CDR2 FRNRAP. This CDR3 is CASGYVGADEQYF. The CDR3 DNA reads TGTGCTAGTGGGTATGTAGGGGCCGACGAGCAGTACTTC.

The rearrangement uses TRBV9 and TRBJ2-5, with TRBD1 identical over 8 bases. CDR1 is SGDLS and CDR2 is YYNGEE in the germline V gene. This CDR3 has 14 residues. V gave up 4 bases and J gave up 1 base; unmatched junction bases: 3. The CDR3 DNA is TGTGCCAGCAGCACAACAGGGGGCCAAGAGACCCAGTACTTC. Translation: CASSTTGGQETQYF.

CDR3 sequence (DNA): TGTGCCAGCAGTCGACTACGGGACAGTGATGGCTACACCTTC. Translated, it gives CASSRLRDSDGYTF. V gene TRBV27 combines with J gene TRBJ1-2, with 7 bases lining up with TRBD1. V lost 5 bases, J lost 6 bases, and 9 bases stayed unmatched. CDR1 is MNHEY and CDR2 is SMNVEV in the germline V gene (reference sequence). The CDR3 runs 14 residues.

J is TRBJ1-1 and V is TRBV9; D gene unclear. In germline, CDR1 is SGDLS, CDR2 YYNGEE. Trimming removed 2 bases from V and 6 bases from J, with 23 bases in between. The CDR3 is 17 residues long. The CDR3 is CASSVSGIPGPGAEAFF. CDR3 nucleotide sequence: TGTGCCAGCAGCGTGAGCGGGATCCCGGGCCCGGGCGCTGAAGCTTTCTTT.

This chain uses TRBV3-1 (or the pseudogene TRBV3-2) with TRBJ2-7, with 7 bases aligning to TRBD1. This CDR3 is 15 amino acids long. The trim removed 1 base at V and 2 bases at J, leaving 5 bases unmatched. Germline lookup yields CDR1 LGHDT and CDR2 YNNKEL (reference sequence). The CDR3 region is CASSQVWTGTYEQYF. In DNA, the CDR3 is TGTGCCAGCAGCCAAGTCTGGACAGGAACCTACGAGCAGTACTTC.

V is TRBV12-5 and J is TRBJ2-7; 12 positions match TRBD1. The CDR3 extends over 19 amino acids. V lost 0 bases and J lost 2; bases outside the gene matches: 11. Per germline, CDR1 LGHNT and CDR2 FRNRAP. The CDR3 coding sequence is TGTGCTAGTGGTTTGGTAAGCCCCTGGGACAGGGGGCGAACCTACGAGCAGTACTTC. This translates into CASGLVSPWDRGRTYEQYF. Together with reference TRBV12-5 and TRBJ2-7, the CDR3 gives the full variable domain: DARVTQTPRHKVTEMGQEVTMRCQPILGHNTVFWYRQTMMQGLELLAYFRNRAPLDDSGMPKDRFSAEMPDATLATLKIQPSEPRDSAVYFCASGLVSPWDRGRTYEQYFGPGTRLTVT.

CDR3 amino acids: CASNRWARNTEAFF. CDR3 sequence (DNA): TGTGCCAGTAACAGGTGGGCCAGGAACACTGAAGCTTTCTTT. The chain is built from TRBV19 and TRBJ1-1, with a tentative D call TRBD1 (5 bases). Trimming took 7 bases from V and 1 from J, leaving 13 bases between them. Germline CDR1 and CDR2: LNHDA and SQIVND (reference sequence). The CDR3 spans 14 residues. Combining the CDR3 with reference TRBV19 and TRBJ1-1 gives the whole variable domain DGGITQSPKYLFRKEGQNVTLSCEQNLNHDAMYWYRQDPGQGLRLIYYSQIVNDFQKGDIAEGYSVSREKKESFPLTVTSAQKNPTAFYLCASNRWARNTEAFFGQGTRLTVV.

The J gene is TRBJ2-1, the V gene TRBV5-4, with 7 nucleotides matching TRBD1. The CDR3 sequence is 15 residues long. CDR1 and CDR2 from the germline V gene are SGHNT and YYREEE (reference sequence). J was trimmed by 4 bases and V by 4 bases; bases with no gene match: 8. CDR3 sequence reads: CASSNLDRAYNEQFF. In DNA form, the CDR3 reads TGTGCCAGCAGCAATCTAGACAGGGCGTACAATGAGCAGTTCTTC.

The chain has TRBV7-9 and TRBJ1-5; 8 bases are shared with TRBD1. The CDR3 sequence is 15 residues long. The trim removed 5 bases at V and 2 bases at J, leaving 5 bases unmatched. In germline, CDR1 is SEHNR, CDR2 FQNEAQ (reference sequence). The CDR3 here is CASSATGAGNQPQHF. CDR3 coding DNA: TGTGCCAGCAGCGCGACAGGGGCAGGCAATCAGCCCCAGCATTTT.

The CDR3 DNA is TGTGCCAGCAGCGTAGGGACAGGGGGAAGGAATCAGCCCCAGCATTTT. Encoded protein: CASSVGTGGRNQPQHF. The chain recombines TRBV9 with TRBJ1-5; 10 nucleotides match TRBD1. Germline CDR1 SGDLS, CDR2 YYNGEE. The V segment lost 0 bases and the J segment 4 bases; nucleotides outside the gene matches: 4. This CDR3 comprises 16 residues.

The chain uses TRBV2 and TRBJ2-1; D is possibly TRBD2 (7 bases). The CDR3 extends over 16 amino acids. V was trimmed by 11 bases and J by 5 bases, leaving 25 bases between them. In germline, CDR1 is SNHLY, CDR2 FYNNEI. The DNA for the CDR3 is TGTGCCGCAGCTAGACAGGTACTAGCGAGCCACAATGAGCAGTTCTTC. This encodes CAAARQVLASHNEQFF.

The J gene is TRBJ1-5, the V gene TRBV2; D gene ambiguous. The CDR3 is 13 amino acids. V lost 6 bases, J lost 3 bases, and 9 bases lay in between. The V gene's germline CDR1 is SNHLY and CDR2 FYNNEI. CDR3 sequence: CASSFEYNQPQHF. The DNA of the CDR3 is TGTGCCAGCAGCTTCGAGTACAATCAGCCCCAGCATTTT. Based on the CDR3 plus reference TRBV2 and TRBJ1-5, the full variable domain is EPEVTQTPSHQVTQMGQEVILRCVPISNHLYFYWYRQILGQKVEFLVSFYNNEISEKSEIFDDQFSVERPDGSNFTLKIRSTKLEDSAMYFCASSFEYNQPQHFGDGTRLSIL.

This clone showed up just a few times. This chain uses TRBV9 with TRBJ1-1; D remains ambiguous. CDR1 is SGDLS and CDR2 is YYNGEE in the germline V gene. The length of the CDR3 is 15 residues. V was cut by 0 bases and J by 1 base, with 10 bases left in between. CDR3 protein: CASSVGGRGNTEAFF. As DNA, the CDR3 is TGTGCCAGCAGCGTAGGCGGCCGGGGGAACACTGAAGCTTTCTTT.

The chain carries TRBV2 and TRBJ2-7; TRBD1 agrees at 8 bases. The CDR3 is made up of 16 amino acids. Germline values: CDR1 SNHLY, CDR2 FYNNEI. Trimming cost V 4 bases and J 0 bases; bases outside gene matches: 8. The DNA for the CDR3 is TGTGCCAGCAGTGCACCCACAGGGGGTCTCTCCTACGAGCAGTACTTC. This encodes CASSAPTGGLSYEQYF. The full variable domain, its missing parts supplied by reference TRBV2 and TRBJ2-7, is EPEVTQTPSHQVTQMGQEVILRCVPISNHLYFYWYRQILGQKVEFLVSFYNNEISEKSEIFDDQFSVERPDGSNFTLKIRSTKLEDSAMYFCASSAPTGGLSYEQYFGPGTRLTVT.

The chain has TRBV7-2 and TRBJ2-6, with D perhaps TRBD2 (5 bases). The germline gives CDR1 SGHTA, CDR2 FQGNSA. Trimming took 0 bases from V and 0 from J, leaving 12 bases between them. The CDR3 runs to 18 residues. The CDR3 is CASSLASLGSSGANVLTF. The CDR3 nucleotides read TGTGCCAGCAGCTTAGCTTCTCTGGGGAGCTCTGGGGCCAACGTCCTGACTTTC.

The chain uses TRBV11-1 and TRBJ2-3, with D maybe TRBD1 (6 bases). Germline CDR1 and CDR2: SGHAT and FQDESV (reference sequence). V gave up 0 bases and J gave up 4 bases, with 11 bases separating them. This CDR3 region has 15 residues. The CDR3 here is CASSLAWQGPDTQYF. In nucleotides, the CDR3 is TGTGCCAGCAGCTTAGCGTGGCAGGGGCCAGATACGCAGTATTTT. Complete variable domain (other parts from reference TRBV11-1 and TRBJ2-3): EAEVAQSPRYKITEKSQAVAFWCDPISGHATLYWYRQILGQGPELLVQFQDESVVDDSQLPKDRFSAERLKGVDSTLKIQPAELGDSAMYLCASSLAWQGPDTQYFGPGTRLTVL.

The CDR3 coding sequence is TGCGCCAGCAGCTTGGATGGCCAGGGCTATGGCTACACCTTC. Amino acid sequence: CASSLDGQGYGYTF. The chain links TRBV5-1 to TRBJ1-2, with TRBD1 as a possible D gene (5 bases). The CDR3 has 14 residues. Trimming pared 0 bases from V and 4 bases from J, leaving 10 bases between. Germline CDR1 and CDR2: SGHRS and YFSETQ.